This T cell receptor (beta chain) was recovered during a study of cytomegalovirus exposure and HLA in healthy donors. In this sample, this clone turned up a few times. PCR used 60 Vbeta primers and 13 Jbeta primers. Using immunoSEQ multiplex PCR, the repertoire was profiled, and TCRdb retains in-frame clones only, with some absent. The sample contains roughly 86,000 clones, 60% to 80% of which appear only once. J lost 7 bases, V lost 5 bases, and 11 bases had no gene match. Germline lookup yields CDR1 SGHTA and CDR2 FQGNSA. CDR3 length: 15 residues. The TCR comes from a female donor in good health and CMV-seronegative. The specimen was PBMCs. The chain uses TRBV7-2 and TRBJ2-7, with 10 positions matching TRBD1. The CDR3 spells CASSPRDRGREEQYF. The DNA of the CDR3 is TGTGCCAGCAGCCCGAGGGACAGGGGCCGGGAAGAGCAGTACTTC.